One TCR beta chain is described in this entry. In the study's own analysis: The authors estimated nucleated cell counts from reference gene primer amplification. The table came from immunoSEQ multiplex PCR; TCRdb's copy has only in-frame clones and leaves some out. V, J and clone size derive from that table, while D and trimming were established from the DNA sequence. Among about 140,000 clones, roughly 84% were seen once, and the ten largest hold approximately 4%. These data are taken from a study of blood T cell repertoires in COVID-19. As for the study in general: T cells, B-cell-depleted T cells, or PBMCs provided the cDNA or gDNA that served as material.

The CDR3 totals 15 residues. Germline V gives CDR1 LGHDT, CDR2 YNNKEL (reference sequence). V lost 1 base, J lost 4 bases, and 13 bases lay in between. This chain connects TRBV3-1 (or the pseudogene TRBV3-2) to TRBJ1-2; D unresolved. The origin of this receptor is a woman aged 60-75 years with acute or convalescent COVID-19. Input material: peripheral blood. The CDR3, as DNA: TGTGCCAGCAGCCAAGCCCCACCCGGAGCCTATGGCTACACCTTC. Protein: CASSQAPPGAYGYTF.